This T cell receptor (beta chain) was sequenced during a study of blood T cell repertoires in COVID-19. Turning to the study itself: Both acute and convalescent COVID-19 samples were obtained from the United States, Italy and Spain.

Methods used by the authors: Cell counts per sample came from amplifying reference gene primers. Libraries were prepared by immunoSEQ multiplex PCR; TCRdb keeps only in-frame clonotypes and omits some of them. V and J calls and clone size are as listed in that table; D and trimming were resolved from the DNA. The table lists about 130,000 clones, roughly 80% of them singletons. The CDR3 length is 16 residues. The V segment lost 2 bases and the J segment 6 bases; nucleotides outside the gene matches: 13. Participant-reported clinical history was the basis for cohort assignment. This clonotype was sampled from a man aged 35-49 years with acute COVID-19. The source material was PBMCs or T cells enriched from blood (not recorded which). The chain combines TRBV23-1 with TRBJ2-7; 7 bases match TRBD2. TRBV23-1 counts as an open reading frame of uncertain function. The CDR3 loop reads CASSQLLPSGEGEQYF. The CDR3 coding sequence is TGCGCCAGCAGTCAACTACTCCCAAGCGGGGAAGGCGAGCAGTACTTC.